This T cell receptor beta chain was sequenced for a study of T cell repertoires in ileal Crohn's disease (dated by TCRdb to about 2019). Describing the broader study: The median duration of disease was roughly 7.6 years, and at the time of surgery around 36% of patients were active smokers. Every patient underwent surgery because of a complication, which was stricturing disease in 61% and penetrating disease in roughly 40%. Roughly half of the patients were given postoperative therapy, with ten to twelve receiving thiopurines and fewer than 20 receiving anti-TNF agents. TCR repertoire analysis was performed in around 60 Crohn's disease patients drawn from a prospective multicentre cohort. Running in parallel with the study was a multicentre cohort set up to find predictors of early endoscopic recurrence following ileocolonic resection. A Rutgeerts score above i0 was used to define endoscopic postoperative recurrence. A total of roughly 170 mucosal samples from approximately 60 patients were sequenced, with samples obtained at several locations on the surgical specimen and at postoperative endoscopy. What the research found in general, with its limitations: Compared with CD4 T cells, sorted CD8 T cells held more high-frequency clones, which suggests that the mucosal expansions were mostly CD8. Endoscopic recurrence was linked to a higher percentage of high-frequency clones at surgery, and recurrence occurred in every patient whose clonality exceeded 26.8% (18/57). Patients who were active smokers at surgery had a significantly higher proportion of clonal expansions than non-smokers (around 24% vs 18%, p=0.02). Only a subgroup of patients, of unstated size, had their mucosal CD4 and CD8 T cells sorted and sequenced.

There are 15 amino acids in the CDR3, from cysteine to phenylalanine inclusive. Left in the record is the CDR3 DNA by itself, 45 bases read in frame from the first base. From a lookup of the germline V gene, CDR1 and CDR2 are MNHEY and SVGAGI. V lost 7 bases and J lost 1 base; the stretch between them is 17 bases long. Adults with ileal or ileocolonic Crohn's disease for whom ileocolonic resection was indicated were considered eligible. Whole ileal mucosal biopsies were kept frozen at -80 degrees C prior to DNA extraction. Genomic DNA was extracted from frozen whole biopsies with a TRizol-based method and quantified on a NanoDrop 2000 spectrophotometer. For commercial TCRB immunosequencing, approximately 460 nanograms of biopsy DNA were submitted for each sample. Adaptive Biotechnology amplified the CDR3 regions from genomic DNA with a two-step multiplex PCR designed to control amplification bias. Primers for every V and J gene segment were used in the first PCR, and barcodes and Illumina adapters were added in the second PCR. CDR3 libraries were sequenced on an Illumina instrument. In the original analysis: Analysis combined the vendor-provided pipelines with custom analysis of raw data in R/Bioconductor under R version 3.3.0. Clonality, ranging from 0 to 1, was calculated as the inverse of the normalised Shannon entropy of all productive clones. High-frequency clones were defined as the share of the repertoire taken up by the top 100 clones, keeping only clones that passed a 95% confidence test. Overlap between samples was measured with the Morisita-Horn index, while repertoire diversity was measured with the Simpson index. Imported from immuneACCESS, the table was reduced by TCRdb to in-frame sequences with V and J called. These copies leave out some clones; in studies compared against another copy, an unresolved V gene accounts for under half, and the cause of the remainder is not known. The V and J calls and the clone size are those of that table, but D and trimming were determined from the DNA. The table for this sample lists about 15,000 clones; 83% of them were counted only once. 10% of the sample belongs to the ten largest clones.

To note about this clone: Its binding antigen is unknown. No base-level quality is on record; no much larger clone is a single base apart.

This receptor was obtained from an adult with Crohn's disease. The sample was ileal tissue. The chain is made from TRBV6-5 and TRBJ2-7; D gene: possibly TRBD1, on 5 matching bases. The CDR3 region reads CASTRAGAGSYEQYF. The base sequence is TGTGCCAGCACTAGGGCTGGGGCAGGGTCCTACGAGCAGTACTTC.